This T cell receptor (beta chain) was captured in a study of regulatory T cells in long-lasting Graves disease. Investigators prepared the TCR beta libraries by applying iRepertoire HTBI primers and Arm-PCR of CDR3 regions. TCRdb re-called the multiplex PCR reads through MiXCR, storing one row per CDR3 protein. The sample carries a few hundred thousand distinct CDR3 sequences, less than 25% recorded once. Specified time point: persistent/refractory GD, antithyroid drugs over 5 years with positive TRAb. Scientists built the TCR library using RNA that was extracted from PBMCs. From an endocrinology department in Xi'an, China, came the patients. Study-wide results and caveats: TRBV28, TRBJ1-2 and TRBJ2-5 were segments that persistent disease favored.

The ends lost 5 bases at V and 8 bases at J; junction bases unmatched: 5. There are 14 residues in the CDR3. Germline V lookup: CDR1 DFQATT, CDR2 SNEGSKA (reference sequence). Details on this clonotype: Its target is not known.

This material consisted of peripheral blood mononuclear cells (PBMCs), taken when the disease was refractory, from a patient treated with antithyroid drugs. The V gene is TRBV20-1, the J gene TRBJ2-1; 14 bases are shared with TRBD2. The origin of this receptor is a female donor with Graves disease. CDR3 sequence: CSAPTSGRAHEQFF. In DNA, the CDR3 is TGCAGTGCTCCGACTAGCGGGAGGGCCCATGAGCAGTTCTTC.